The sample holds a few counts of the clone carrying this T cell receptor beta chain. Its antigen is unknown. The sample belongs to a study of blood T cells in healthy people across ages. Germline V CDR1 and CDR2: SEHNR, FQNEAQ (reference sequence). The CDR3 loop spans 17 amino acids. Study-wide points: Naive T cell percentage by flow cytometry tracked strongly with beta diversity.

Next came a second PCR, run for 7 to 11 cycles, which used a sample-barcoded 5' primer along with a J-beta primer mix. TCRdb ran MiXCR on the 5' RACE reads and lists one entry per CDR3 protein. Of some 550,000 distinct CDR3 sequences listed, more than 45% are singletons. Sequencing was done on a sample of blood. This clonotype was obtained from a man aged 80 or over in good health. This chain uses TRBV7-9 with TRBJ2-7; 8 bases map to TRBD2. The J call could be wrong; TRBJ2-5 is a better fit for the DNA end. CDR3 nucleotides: TGTGCCAGCAGGCTCTTAGCGGGGCTTGGTCAAGGAGAGACCCAGTACTTC. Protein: CASRLLAGLGQGETQYF.